This T cell receptor (beta chain) was sequenced for a study of STAT5B mutations in CD4+ large granular lymphocyte leukemia. TCRdb's copy holds only in-frame clones and misses some; the assay was immunoSEQ multiplex PCR. The data show approximately 31,000 clones, around three quarters seen once. Sequencing was performed on CD4+ T cells from blood buffy coats. This clonotype was obtained from a human donor in good health.

CDR3 DNA sequence: TGTGCCAGCAGTTTAGGACAGGGTCGGAACACTGAAGCTTTCTTT. It encodes CASSLGQGRNTEAFF. This sequence joins TRBV27 and TRBJ1-1; TRBD1 matches 8 bases. Trimming took 2 bases from V and 1 from J; bases not matched to a gene: 3. CDR3 length: 15 amino acids. In germline, CDR1 is MNHEY, CDR2 SMNVEV (reference sequence).